Shown below are 25 T cell receptor beta chains from a single sample sequenced in a study of T cells in Graves' hyperthyroidism and ophthalmopathy. Amplification yielded TCR beta CDR3 regions, with RNA transcripts as the source. HTBI primers were the set used in a first-round RT-PCR of the TCR CDR3. Each CDR3 protein gets one entry after TCRdb re-called the multiplex PCR reads with MiXCR. The sample has around 340,000 distinct CDR3 sequences; about a sixth are singletons. Input material: blood. The source of these receptors is a woman aged 25 to 39 with Graves' hyperthyroidism that later progressed to Graves' ophthalmopathy.

This clonotype was picked up many times. V gene TRBV28 combines with J gene TRBJ2-7; tentative D call: TRBD1 (5 bases). The germline gives CDR1 MDHEN, CDR2 SYDVKM. Trimming shortened V by 6 bases and J by 4 bases, and 10 bases separated the two germline ends. There are 12 residues in the CDR3. The CDR3 region is CASRAGSYEQYF. The CDR3 nucleotides are TGTGCCAGCAGGGCAGGGTCTTACGAGCAGTACTTC.

The gene calls are TRBV30 and TRBJ1-5, with D possibly matching TRBD1 (5 bases). Germline CDR1 and CDR2: GTSNPN and SVGIG (reference sequence). V shed 5 bases and J shed 7 bases, with 9 bases lying between them. This CDR3 comprises 11 residues. In DNA form, the CDR3 reads TGTGCCTGGGGACGACAGCAGCCCCAGCATTTT. Encoded protein: CAWGRQQPQHF.

At least ten counts were recorded for this clonotype. This chain connects TRBV28 to TRBJ2-3; D call uncertain. CDR1 MDHEN and CDR2 SYDVKM come from the germline V gene. There are 15 residues in the CDR3. V was cut by 2 bases and J by 3 bases, with 12 bases left in between. The CDR3 spells CASSLSIRLTDTQYF. CDR3 bases: TGTGCCAGCAGTTTAAGTATTAGGTTAACAGATACGCAGTATTTT.

This clonotype appeared many times. The chain employs TRBV28 and TRBJ1-2; 9 bases map to TRBD1. Germline loops: CDR1 MDHEN, CDR2 SYDVKM. This CDR3 has 15 amino acids. The ends lost 4 bases at V and 7 bases at J; junction bases unmatched: 10. CDR3: CASSSEGQGTSGYTF. DNA of the CDR3: TGTGCCAGCAGTTCAGAAGGACAGGGGACCTCTGGCTACACCTTC.

This clonotype has a count of ten or more. J is TRBJ2-7 and V is TRBV2; D is perhaps TRBD1 (5 bases). The CDR3 consists of 14 residues. V lost 3 bases, J lost 6 bases, and 15 bases lay in between. Germline V CDR1 and CDR2: SNHLY, FYNNEI. The DNA for the CDR3 is TGTGCCAGCAGTGACCCCAGGGCCGCTGGCGAGCAGTACTTC. Translated: CASSDPRAAGEQYF. The full variable domain, in which reference TRBV2 and TRBJ2-7 provide the parts outside the CDR3, is EPEVTQTPSHQVTQMGQEVILRCVPISNHLYFYWYRQILGQKVEFLVSFYNNEISEKSEIFDDQFSVERPDGSNFTLKIRSTKLEDSAMYFCASSDPRAAGEQYFGPGTRLTVT.

Worth noting for this clonotype: The junction does not match germline at one end; this may be a read error. The chain combines TRBV7-9 with TRBJ2-1; D is perhaps TRBD2 (7 bases). In germline, CDR1 is SEHNR, CDR2 FQNEAQ (reference sequence). The length of the CDR3 is 12 residues. The CDR3 DNA sequence: TGTGCCCCCGGGGCGGGGGACAATGGGCAGTTCTTC. Translating gives CAPGAGDNGQFF.

This clonotype was seen a handful of times. V gene TRBV4-1 combines with J gene TRBJ2-7; 10 bases fit TRBD1. CDR3 length: 16 residues. In germline, CDR1 is MGHRA, CDR2 YSYEKL. The V and J ends lost 3 bases and 2 bases, in that order; junction bases with no gene match: 7. CDR3 nucleotide sequence: TGCGCCAGCAGCCATCTTAGGGGACAGGGGACCTACGAGCAGTACTTC. This gives the protein CASSHLRGQGTYEQYF.

This clonotype has ten or more counts. The chain couples TRBV12-3 or TRBV12-4 to TRBJ2-7; D unclear. V was pared by 3 bases and J by 1 base, with 13 bases between. There are 15 residues in the CDR3. The CDR3 sequence: CASSFGYDMSYEQYF. For the CDR3, the DNA is TGTGCCAGCAGTTTCGGCTATGATATGTCCTACGAGCAGTACTTC.

Points on this clonotype: This CDR3 is missing its conserved last phenylalanine or tryptophan, likely due to a read error. The rearrangement joins TRBV11-1 to TRBJ1-1; D gene uncertain. With 5 bases removed from V and 1 base from J, the gap between germline ends came to 8 bases. CDR3 length: 13 amino acids. Germline loops: CDR1 SGHAT, CDR2 FQDESV (reference sequence). CDR3 bases: TGTGCCAGCAGCCAAACCGGGAACACTGAAGCTTTCGTT. Translating it yields CASSQTGNTEAFV.

The sample holds many counts of this clonotype. The rearrangement uses TRBV20-1 and TRBJ1-1; no clear D gene. Trimming pared 0 bases from V and 7 bases from J, leaving 12 bases between. The CDR3 is 13 amino acids. Per the germline V gene, CDR1 is DFQATT and CDR2 is SNEGSKA (reference sequence). CDR3 nucleotides: TGCAGTGCTAGAGATCAATGGGGATTTGAAGCTTTCTTT. Translated: CSARDQWGFEAFF.

The genes are TRBV2 and TRBJ2-3; TRBD2 matches at 12 bases. With 6 bases clipped from V and 2 bases from J, the junction kept 6 bases outside the gene matches. Germline CDR1 and CDR2: SNHLY and FYNNEI. The CDR3 is made up of 16 amino acids. The CDR3 loop reads CASRPGTSGPTDTQYF. In DNA form, the CDR3 reads TGTGCCAGCAGGCCCGGGACTAGCGGGCCCACAGATACGCAGTATTTT. Full variable domain (missing parts from reference TRBV2 and TRBJ2-3): EPEVTQTPSHQVTQMGQEVILRCVPISNHLYFYWYRQILGQKVEFLVSFYNNEISEKSEIFDDQFSVERPDGSNFTLKIRSTKLEDSAMYFCASRPGTSGPTDTQYFGPGTRLTVL.

This clonotype was picked up many times. This sequence joins TRBV11-2 and TRBJ1-6; possible D gene TRBD1, 6 bases. Trimming pared 4 bases from V and 7 bases from J, leaving 17 bases between. The CDR3 spans 16 residues. The germline V gene encodes CDR1 SGHAT and CDR2 FQNNGV. The CDR3 DNA reads TGTGCCAGCAGCTCGATAACAGGGATAAGGAATTCACCCCTCCACTTT. This codes for CASSSITGIRNSPLHF.

The genes are TRBV30 and TRBJ1-5, with D unresolved. The CDR3 has 18 residues. With 2 bases removed from V and 0 bases from J, the gap between germline ends came to 20 bases. Per the germline V gene, CDR1 is GTSNPN and CDR2 is SVGIG (reference sequence). The CDR3 region has the DNA TGTGCCTGGAGTAACCCAACCCACCACCTTTATAGCAATCAGCCCCAGCATTTT. Its translation is CAWSNPTHHLYSNQPQHF.

This clonotype was seen just once. V gene TRBV15 combines with J gene TRBJ1-4; D is ambiguous. Per the germline V gene, CDR1 is LNHNV and CDR2 is YYDKDF (reference sequence). Deletions cut 1 base from V and 4 bases from J, with 16 bases between. This CDR3 is built from 17 residues. CDR3 in DNA: TGTGCCACCAGCAGAGGATTCACGGCTTTCGATAATGAAAAACTGTTTTTT. This encodes CATSRGFTAFDNEKLFF.

This clonotype was observed at least ten times. The V call is TRBV10-2, the J call TRBJ2-3; tentative D call: TRBD1 (5 bases). Germline values: CDR1 WSHSY, CDR2 SAAADI. The V end lost 5 bases, the J end lost 4 bases, and 13 bases lay between the germline ends. The CDR3 runs to 14 residues. The CDR3 sequence: CASSISGFADTQYF. In nucleotides, the CDR3 is TGCGCCAGCAGTATTTCAGGGTTCGCAGATACGCAGTATTTT.

This clonotype has just a few counts. The chain carries TRBV5-1 and TRBJ2-3, with D unresolved. V was clipped by 2 bases and J by 0 bases, with 10 bases between them. The CDR3 runs 15 residues. From germline, CDR1 is SGHRS and CDR2 YFSETQ. The CDR3: CASSFRHFSTDTQYF. Here the CDR3 DNA reads TGCGCCAGCAGCTTCCGACATTTTAGCACAGATACGCAGTATTTT.

The table lists this clonotype with many counts. V gene TRBV6-2 or TRBV6-3 combines with J gene TRBJ1-1, with 7 bases matching TRBD1. Looked up from germline, CDR1 is MNHEY and CDR2 is SVGEGT. This CDR3 is 13 amino acids long. CDR3 DNA sequence: TGTGCGGCTGAGGGGGCCATGAACACTGAAGCTTTCTTT. Amino acid sequence: CAAEGAMNTEAFF.

This clonotype was detected a few times. A much larger clone lies one base from this, so it may be a read error. This sequence joins TRBV12-3 or TRBV12-4 and TRBJ1-1; the D is unclear. The V gene lost 1 base and the J gene lost 0 bases, with 3 bases spanning the gap. The CDR3 extends over 13 amino acids. The CDR3 sequence: CASSLEVNTEAFF. In DNA, the CDR3 is TGTGCCAGCAGTTTAGAGGTGAACACTGAAGCTTTCTTT.

Notes on this clonotype: One end of the junction varies from germline; a read error may be responsible. The V and J genes are TRBV4-1 and TRBJ1-2; D call uncertain. Germline lookup yields CDR1 MGHRA and CDR2 YSYEKL. The CDR3 runs to 17 residues. CDR3: CASSQVHAGSIRYGYTF. CDR3 in DNA: TGCGCCAGCAGCCAAGTTCACGCGGGGAGTATACGCTATGGCTACACTTTC.

This clonotype has at least ten counts. The chain employs TRBV11-2 and TRBJ2-2; no firm D call. CDR1 SGHAT and CDR2 FQNNGV come from the germline V gene. This CDR3 has 13 residues. The V gene lost 1 base and the J gene lost 6 bases, with 6 bases spanning the gap. The CDR3 nucleotides read TGTGCCAGCAGCTTAGGTATCCCCGGGGAGCTGTTTTTT. As protein: CASSLGIPGELFF.

The table lists this clonotype with a count of one. The rearrangement uses TRBV2 and TRBJ1-4, with TRBD1 matching over 9 bases. Trimming cost V 6 bases and J 0 bases; bases outside gene matches: 8. Germline values: CDR1 SNHLY, CDR2 FYNNEI. The CDR3 covers 17 residues. The CDR3 DNA sequence: TGTGCCAGCAGAAACAGGGGGCGCGGGTCAACTAATGAAAAACTGTTTTTT. This sequence encodes CASRNRGRGSTNEKLFF.

This clonotype was detected ten times or more. The chain joins TRBV27 to TRBJ2-1, with 10 bases aligning to TRBD2. CDR3 length equals 14 residues. J lost 9 bases, V lost 2 bases, and 4 bases had no gene match. The V gene's germline CDR1 is MNHEY and CDR2 SMNVEV (reference sequence). The CDR3 is CASSLGASGGEQFF. Here the CDR3 DNA reads TGTGCCAGCAGTTTAGGAGCTAGCGGGGGTGAGCAGTTCTTC.

This clonotype was observed many times. The chain joins TRBV2 to TRBJ1-5, with D possibly TRBD1 on 5 matching bases. Trimming removed 3 bases from V and 7 bases from J, with 13 bases in between. Germline loops: CDR1 SNHLY, CDR2 FYNNEI. There are 14 residues in the CDR3. CDR3 nucleotides: TGTGCCAGCAGTGATGGTGGGGGTTGGCAGCCCCAGCATTTT. It translates to CASSDGGGWQPQHF.

The rearrangement joins TRBV7-9 to TRBJ2-2, with 7 bases aligning to TRBD2. After removal of 2 bases from V and 7 bases from J, the junction contained 19 bases not matched to a gene. CDR1 and CDR2 from the germline V gene are SEHNR and FQNEAQ (reference sequence). This CDR3 spans 19 amino acids. DNA for the CDR3: TGTGCCAGCAGCTTATTTCCCCATGCTGGCGGGAGCCGGAACGGGGAGCTGTTTTTT. Protein: CASSLFPHAGGSRNGELFF.

This chain links TRBV3-1 with TRBJ1-2; D remains unclear. Germline V CDR1 and CDR2: LGHDT, YNNKEL (reference sequence). Between the trimmed V and J ends, which lost 4 bases and 4 bases, there was a span of 13 bases. The CDR3 loop spans 14 amino acids. The CDR3: CASSPEEDRYGYTF. Written as DNA, the CDR3 is TGTGCCAGCAGCCCGGAGGAGGATCGCTATGGCTACACCTTC.